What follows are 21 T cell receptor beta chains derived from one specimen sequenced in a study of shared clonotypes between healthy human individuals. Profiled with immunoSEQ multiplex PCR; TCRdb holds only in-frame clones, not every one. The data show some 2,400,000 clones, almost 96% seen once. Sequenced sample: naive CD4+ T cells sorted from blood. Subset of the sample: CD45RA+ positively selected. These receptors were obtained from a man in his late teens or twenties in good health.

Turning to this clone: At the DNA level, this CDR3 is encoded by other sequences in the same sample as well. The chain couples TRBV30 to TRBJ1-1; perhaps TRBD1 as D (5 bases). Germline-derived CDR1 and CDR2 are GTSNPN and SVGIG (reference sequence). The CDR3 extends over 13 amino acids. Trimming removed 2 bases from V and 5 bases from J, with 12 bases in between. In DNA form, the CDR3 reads TGTGCCTGGAGTCGGGGGGGGTATACTGAAGCTTTCTTT. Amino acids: CAWSRGGYTEAFF.

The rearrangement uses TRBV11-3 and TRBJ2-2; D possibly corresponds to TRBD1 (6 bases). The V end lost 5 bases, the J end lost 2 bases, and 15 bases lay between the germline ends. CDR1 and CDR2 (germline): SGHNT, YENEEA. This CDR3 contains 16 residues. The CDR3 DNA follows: TGTGCCAGCAGCAACCAGGGGTCCACAAACACCGGGGAGCTGTTTTTT. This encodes CASSNQGSTNTGELFF.

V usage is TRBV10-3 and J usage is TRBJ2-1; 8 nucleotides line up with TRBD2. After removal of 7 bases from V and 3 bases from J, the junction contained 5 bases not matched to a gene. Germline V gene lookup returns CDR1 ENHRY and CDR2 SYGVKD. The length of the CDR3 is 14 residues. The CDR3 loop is CAIMPSGSYNEQFF. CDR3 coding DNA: TGTGCCATCATGCCCAGCGGGAGCTACAATGAGCAGTTCTTC.

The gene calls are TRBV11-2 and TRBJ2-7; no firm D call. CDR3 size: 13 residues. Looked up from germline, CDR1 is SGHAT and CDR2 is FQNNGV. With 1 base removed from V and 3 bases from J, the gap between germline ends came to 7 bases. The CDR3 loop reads CASSLARYYEQYF. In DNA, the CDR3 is TGTGCCAGCAGCTTAGCCAGATACTACGAGCAGTACTTC.

The CDR3 sequence is CASSLFRGEQYF. The DNA of the CDR3 is TGTGCCAGCAGTTTATTCAGGGGCGAGCAGTACTTC. V is TRBV28 and J is TRBJ2-7, with D tentatively TRBD1 (6 bases). Deletions cut 1 base from V and 6 bases from J, with 7 bases between. This CDR3 contains 12 residues. Germline V CDR1 and CDR2: MDHEN, SYDVKM.

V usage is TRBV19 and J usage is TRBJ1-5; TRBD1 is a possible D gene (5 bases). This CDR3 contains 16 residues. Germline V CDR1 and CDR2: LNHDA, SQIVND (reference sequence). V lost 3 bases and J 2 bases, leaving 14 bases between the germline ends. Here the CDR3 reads CASSISQGLGNQPQHF. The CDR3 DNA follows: TGTGCCAGTAGTATTTCCCAGGGCCTAGGCAATCAGCCCCAGCATTTT.

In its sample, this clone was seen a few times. CDR3 residues: CASSFLENQPQHF. CDR3 nucleotides: TGTGCCAGCAGCTTTCTAGAAAATCAGCCCCAGCATTTT. V usage is TRBV7-9 and J usage is TRBJ1-5, with D hard to call. CDR1 is SEHNR, CDR2 FQNEAQ, per germline (reference sequence). V gave up 3 bases and J gave up 4 bases, with 7 bases separating them. The CDR3 runs 13 residues.

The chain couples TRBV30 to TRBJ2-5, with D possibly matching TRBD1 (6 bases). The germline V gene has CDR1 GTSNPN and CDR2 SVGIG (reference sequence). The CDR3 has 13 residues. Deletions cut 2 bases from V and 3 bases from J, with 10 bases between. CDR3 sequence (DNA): TGTGCCTGGAGTTCTGGACAGAAAGAGACCCAGTACTTC. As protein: CAWSSGQKETQYF. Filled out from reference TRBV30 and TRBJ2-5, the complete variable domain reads SQTIHQWPATLVQPVGSPLSLECTVEGTSNPNLYWYRQAAGRGLQLLFYSVGIGQISSEVPQNLSASRPQDRQFILSSKKLLLSDSGFYLCAWSSGQKETQYFGPGTRLLVL.

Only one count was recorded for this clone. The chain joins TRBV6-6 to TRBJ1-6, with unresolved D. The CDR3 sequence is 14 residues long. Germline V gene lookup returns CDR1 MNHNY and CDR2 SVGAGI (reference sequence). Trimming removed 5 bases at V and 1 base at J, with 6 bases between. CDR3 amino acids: CASSATSYNSPLHF. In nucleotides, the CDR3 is TGTGCCAGCAGTGCCACATCCTATAATTCACCCCTCCACTTT.

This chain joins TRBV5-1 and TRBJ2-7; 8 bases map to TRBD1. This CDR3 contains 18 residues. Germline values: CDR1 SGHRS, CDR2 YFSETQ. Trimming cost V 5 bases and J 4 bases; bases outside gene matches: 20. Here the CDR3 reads CASRTGQGGSLSVYEQYF. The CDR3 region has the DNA TGCGCCAGCAGGACCGGACAGGGAGGATCACTATCGGTTTACGAGCAGTACTTC.

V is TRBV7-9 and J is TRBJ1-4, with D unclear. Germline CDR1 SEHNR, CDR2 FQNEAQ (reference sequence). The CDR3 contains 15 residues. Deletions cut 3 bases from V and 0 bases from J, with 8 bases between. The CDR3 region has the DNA TGTGCCAGCAGCTTTTCAAGACCAACTAATGAAAAACTGTTTTTT. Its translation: CASSFSRPTNEKLFF.

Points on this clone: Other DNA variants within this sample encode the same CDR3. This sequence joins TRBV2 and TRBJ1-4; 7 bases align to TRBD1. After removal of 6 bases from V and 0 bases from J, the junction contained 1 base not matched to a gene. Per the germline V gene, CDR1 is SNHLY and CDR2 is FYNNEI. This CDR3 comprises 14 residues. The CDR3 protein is CASRTGTTNEKLFF. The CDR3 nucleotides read TGTGCCAGCAGGACAGGGACAACTAATGAAAAACTGTTTTTT. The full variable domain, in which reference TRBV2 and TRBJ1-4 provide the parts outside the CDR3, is EPEVTQTPSHQVTQMGQEVILRCVPISNHLYFYWYRQILGQKVEFLVSFYNNEISEKSEIFDDQFSVERPDGSNFTLKIRSTKLEDSAMYFCASRTGTTNEKLFFGSGTQLSVL.

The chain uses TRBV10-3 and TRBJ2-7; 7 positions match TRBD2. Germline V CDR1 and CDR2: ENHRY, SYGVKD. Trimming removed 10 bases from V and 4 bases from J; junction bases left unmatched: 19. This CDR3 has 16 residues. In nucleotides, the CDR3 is TGTGCCAACTCTCCCGGGGAGGGCCTGGTGGGGTACGAGCAGTACTTC. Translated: CANSPGEGLVGYEQYF.

CDR3: CASSPDSGRAVGELFF. The CDR3 DNA is TGTGCCAGCAGCCCCGACAGCGGGAGGGCGGTCGGGGAGCTGTTTTTT. This sequence joins TRBV5-4 and TRBJ2-2, with 10 positions matching TRBD2. With 4 bases clipped from V and 7 bases from J, the junction kept 10 bases outside the gene matches. This CDR3 spans 16 amino acids. In germline, CDR1 is SGHNT, CDR2 YYREEE (reference sequence).

CDR3 bases: TGTGCCAGCAGCTTCGGACTAGCGGGAGGTTATACGCAGTATTTT. This codes for CASSFGLAGGYTQYF. This chain connects TRBV7-2 to TRBJ2-3, with 14 bases matching TRBD2. Germline values: CDR1 SGHTA, CDR2 FQGNSA. J was trimmed by 7 bases and V by 3 bases; bases with no gene match: 3. The CDR3 runs to 15 residues.

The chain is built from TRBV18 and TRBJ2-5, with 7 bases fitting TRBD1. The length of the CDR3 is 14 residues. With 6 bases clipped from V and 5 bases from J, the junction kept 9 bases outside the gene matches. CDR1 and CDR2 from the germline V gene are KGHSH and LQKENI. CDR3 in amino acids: CASSPDRVSETQYF. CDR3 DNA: TGTGCCAGCTCCCCTGACAGGGTATCGGAGACCCAGTACTTC. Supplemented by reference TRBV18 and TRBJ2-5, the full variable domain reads NAGVMQNPRHLVRRRGQEARLRCSPMKGHSHVYWYRQLPEEGLKFMVYLQKENIIDESGMPKERFSAEFPKEGPSILRIQQVVRGDSAAYFCASSPDRVSETQYFGPGTRLLVL.

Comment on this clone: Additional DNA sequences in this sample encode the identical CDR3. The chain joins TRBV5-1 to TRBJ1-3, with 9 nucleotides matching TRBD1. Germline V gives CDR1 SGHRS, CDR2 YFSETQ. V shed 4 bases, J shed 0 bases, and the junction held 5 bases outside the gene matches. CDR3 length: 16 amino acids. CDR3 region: CASSAGQGSSGNTIYF. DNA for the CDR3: TGCGCCAGCAGCGCAGGACAGGGGTCCTCTGGAAACACCATATATTTT. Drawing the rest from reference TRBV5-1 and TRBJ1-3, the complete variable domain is KAGVTQTPRYLIKTRGQQVTLSCSPISGHRSVSWYQQTPGQGLQFLFEYFSETQRNKGNFPGRFSGRQFSNSRSEMNVSTLELGDSALYLCASSAGQGSSGNTIYFGEGSWLTVV.

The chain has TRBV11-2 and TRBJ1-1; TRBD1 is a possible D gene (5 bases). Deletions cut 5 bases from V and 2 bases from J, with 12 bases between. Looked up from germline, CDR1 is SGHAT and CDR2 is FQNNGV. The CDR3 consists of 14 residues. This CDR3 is CASSLGGGNTEAFF. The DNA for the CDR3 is TGTGCCAGCAGCCTCGGGGGTGGCAACACTGAAGCTTTCTTT.

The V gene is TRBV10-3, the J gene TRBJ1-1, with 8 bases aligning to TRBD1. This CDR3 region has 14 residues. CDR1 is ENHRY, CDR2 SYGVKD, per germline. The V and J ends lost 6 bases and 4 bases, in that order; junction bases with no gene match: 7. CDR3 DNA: TGTGCCATCAGGGAGGACAGGGTCTCCACTGAAGCTTTCTTT. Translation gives CAIREDRVSTEAFF.

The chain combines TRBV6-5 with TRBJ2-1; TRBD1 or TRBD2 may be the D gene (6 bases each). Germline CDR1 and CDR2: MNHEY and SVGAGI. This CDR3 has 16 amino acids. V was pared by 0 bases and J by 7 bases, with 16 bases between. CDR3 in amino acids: CASSYSGQGRKNEQFF. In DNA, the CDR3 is TGTGCCAGCAGTTACTCGGGTCAGGGGAGGAAAAATGAGCAGTTCTTC.

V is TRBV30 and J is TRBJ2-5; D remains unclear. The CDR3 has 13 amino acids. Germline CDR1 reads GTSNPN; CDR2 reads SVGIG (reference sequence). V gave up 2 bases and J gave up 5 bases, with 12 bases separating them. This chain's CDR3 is CAWSPHKGETQYF. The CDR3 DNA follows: TGTGCCTGGAGTCCTCACAAAGGGGAGACCCAGTACTTC. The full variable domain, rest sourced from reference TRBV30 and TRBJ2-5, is SQTIHQWPATLVQPVGSPLSLECTVEGTSNPNLYWYRQAAGRGLQLLFYSVGIGQISSEVPQNLSASRPQDRQFILSSKKLLLSDSGFYLCAWSPHKGETQYFGPGTRLLVL.